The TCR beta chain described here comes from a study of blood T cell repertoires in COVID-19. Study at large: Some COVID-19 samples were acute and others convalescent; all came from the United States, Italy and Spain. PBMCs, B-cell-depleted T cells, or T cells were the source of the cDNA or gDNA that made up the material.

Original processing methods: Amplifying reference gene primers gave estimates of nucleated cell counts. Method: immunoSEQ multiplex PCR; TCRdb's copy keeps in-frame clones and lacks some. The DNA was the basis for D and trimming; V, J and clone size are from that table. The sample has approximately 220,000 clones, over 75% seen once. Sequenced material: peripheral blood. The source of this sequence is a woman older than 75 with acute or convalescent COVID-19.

DNA of the CDR3: TGTGCCATCAGTCGAAGGACAGAAACTAACTATGGCTACACCTTC. This encodes CAISRRTETNYGYTF. This chain joins TRBV10-3 and TRBJ1-2, with TRBD1 as a possible D gene (6 bases). The CDR3 totals 15 residues. Germline lookup yields CDR1 ENHRY and CDR2 SYGVKD. Trimming took off 5 bases at V and 0 bases at J, with 13 bases between the two ends.